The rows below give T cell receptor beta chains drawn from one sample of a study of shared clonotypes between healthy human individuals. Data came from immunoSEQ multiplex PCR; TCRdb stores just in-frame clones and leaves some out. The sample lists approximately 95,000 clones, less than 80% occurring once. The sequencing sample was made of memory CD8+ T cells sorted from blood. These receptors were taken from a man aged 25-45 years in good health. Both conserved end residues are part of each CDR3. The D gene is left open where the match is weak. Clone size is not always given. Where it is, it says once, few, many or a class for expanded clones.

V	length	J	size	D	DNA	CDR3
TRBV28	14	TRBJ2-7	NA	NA	TGTGCCAGCAGTTTTCTATCTGTTTCCTACGAGCAGTACTTC	CASSFLSVSYEQYF
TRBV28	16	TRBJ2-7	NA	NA	TGTGCCAGCAGTTTATATGGGGGTCAGTTTCCCTACGAGCAGTACTTC	CASSLYGGQFPYEQYF
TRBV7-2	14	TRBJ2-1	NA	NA	TGTGCCAGCAGCCCACCCGGTCAATACAATGAGCAGTTCTTC	CASSPPGQYNEQFF
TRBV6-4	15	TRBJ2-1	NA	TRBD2	TGTGCCAGCAGTTCACTAGCGGGAGCAGACAATGAGCAGTTCTTC	CASSSLAGADNEQFF
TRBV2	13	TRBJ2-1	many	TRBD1	TGTGCCAGCGGGCTACAGGGGTGGCATGAGCAGTTCTTC	CASGLQGWHEQFF
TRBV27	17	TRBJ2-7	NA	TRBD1	TGTGCCAGCAGTCTGATTCACAGGGGGCCGGACCCCTACGAGCAGTACTTC	CASSLIHRGPDPYEQYF
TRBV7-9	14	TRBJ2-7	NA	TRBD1	TGTGCCAGCAGCGGGGGACAGGGGAAATACGAGCAGTACTTC	CASSGGQGKYEQYF
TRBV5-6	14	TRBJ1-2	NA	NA	TGTGCCAGCAGCTTGGTAGGGTTAGGCTATGGCTACACCTTC	CASSLVGLGYGYTF
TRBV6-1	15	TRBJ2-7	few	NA	TGTGCCAGCAGTGAAAAGGTACACCCGAGATACGAGCAGTACTTC	CASSEKVHPRYEQYF
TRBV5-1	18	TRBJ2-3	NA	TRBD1	TGCGCCAGCAGCTTGGTTTGGGCGGACAGGGTCACCCCAGATACGCAGTATTTT	CASSLVWADRVTPDTQYF
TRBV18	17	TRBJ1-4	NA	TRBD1	TGTGCCAGCTCCCCGGACCCAACAGGGGTGGTCGATGAAAAACTGTTTTTT	CASSPDPTGVVDEKLFF
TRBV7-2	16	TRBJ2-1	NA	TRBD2	TGTGCCAGCAGCCTCTTAGCGGGAGCCTCCTACAATGAGCAGTTCTTC	CASSLLAGASYNEQFF
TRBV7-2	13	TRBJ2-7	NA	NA	TGTGCCAGCAGCTTAGACAGGTTCTACGAGCAGTACTTC	CASSLDRFYEQYF
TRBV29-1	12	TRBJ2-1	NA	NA	TGCAGCGTTGCCCGCAGGGGGGCGGGGCAGTTCTTC	CSVARRGAGQFF
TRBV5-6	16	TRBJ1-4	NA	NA	TGTGCCAGCAGCTTGACCATGCTTGCAACTAATGAAAAACTGTTTTTT	CASSLTMLATNEKLFF
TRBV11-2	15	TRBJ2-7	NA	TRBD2	TGTGCCAGCAGCTTAGAGACTAGCGCGGCCTACGAGCAGTACTTC	CASSLETSAAYEQYF